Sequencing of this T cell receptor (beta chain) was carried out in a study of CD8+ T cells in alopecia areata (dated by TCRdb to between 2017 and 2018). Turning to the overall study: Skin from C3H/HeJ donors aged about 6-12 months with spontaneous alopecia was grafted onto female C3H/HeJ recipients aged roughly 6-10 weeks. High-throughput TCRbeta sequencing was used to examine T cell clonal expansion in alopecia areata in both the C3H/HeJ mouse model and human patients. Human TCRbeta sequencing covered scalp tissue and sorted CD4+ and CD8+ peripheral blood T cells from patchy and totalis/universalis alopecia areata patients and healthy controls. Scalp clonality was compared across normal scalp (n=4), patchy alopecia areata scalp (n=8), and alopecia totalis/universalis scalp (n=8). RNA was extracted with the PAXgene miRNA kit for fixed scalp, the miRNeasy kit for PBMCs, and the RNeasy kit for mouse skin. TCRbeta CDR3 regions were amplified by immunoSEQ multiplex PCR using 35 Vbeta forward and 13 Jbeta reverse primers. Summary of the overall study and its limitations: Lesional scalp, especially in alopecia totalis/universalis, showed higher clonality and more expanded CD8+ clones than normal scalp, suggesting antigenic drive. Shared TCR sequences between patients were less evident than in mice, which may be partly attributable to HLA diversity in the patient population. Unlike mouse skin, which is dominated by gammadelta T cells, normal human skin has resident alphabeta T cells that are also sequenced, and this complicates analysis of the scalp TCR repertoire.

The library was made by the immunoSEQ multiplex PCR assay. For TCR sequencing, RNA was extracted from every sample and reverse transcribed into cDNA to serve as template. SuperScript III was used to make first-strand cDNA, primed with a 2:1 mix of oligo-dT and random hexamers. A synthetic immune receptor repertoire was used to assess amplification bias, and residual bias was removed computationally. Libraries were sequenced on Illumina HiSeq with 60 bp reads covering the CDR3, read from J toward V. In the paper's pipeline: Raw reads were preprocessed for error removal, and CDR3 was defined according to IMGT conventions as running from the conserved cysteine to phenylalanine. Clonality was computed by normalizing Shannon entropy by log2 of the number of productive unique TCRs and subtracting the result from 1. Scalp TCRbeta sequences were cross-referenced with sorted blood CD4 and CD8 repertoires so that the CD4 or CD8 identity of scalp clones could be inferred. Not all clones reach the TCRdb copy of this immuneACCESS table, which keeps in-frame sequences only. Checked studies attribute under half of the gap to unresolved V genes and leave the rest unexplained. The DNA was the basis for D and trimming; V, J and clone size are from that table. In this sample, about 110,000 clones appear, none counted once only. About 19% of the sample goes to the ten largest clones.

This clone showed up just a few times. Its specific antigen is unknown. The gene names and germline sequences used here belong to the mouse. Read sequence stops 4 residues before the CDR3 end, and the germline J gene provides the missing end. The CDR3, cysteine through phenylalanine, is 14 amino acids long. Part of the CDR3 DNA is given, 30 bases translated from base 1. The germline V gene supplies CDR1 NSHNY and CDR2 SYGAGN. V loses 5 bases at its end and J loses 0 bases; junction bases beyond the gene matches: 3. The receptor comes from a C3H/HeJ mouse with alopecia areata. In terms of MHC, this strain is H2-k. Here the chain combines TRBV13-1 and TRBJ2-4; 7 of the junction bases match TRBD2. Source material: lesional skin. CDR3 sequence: CASSLWGSQNTLYF. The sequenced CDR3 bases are TGTGCCAGCAGCCTCTGGGGGAGTCAAAAC.